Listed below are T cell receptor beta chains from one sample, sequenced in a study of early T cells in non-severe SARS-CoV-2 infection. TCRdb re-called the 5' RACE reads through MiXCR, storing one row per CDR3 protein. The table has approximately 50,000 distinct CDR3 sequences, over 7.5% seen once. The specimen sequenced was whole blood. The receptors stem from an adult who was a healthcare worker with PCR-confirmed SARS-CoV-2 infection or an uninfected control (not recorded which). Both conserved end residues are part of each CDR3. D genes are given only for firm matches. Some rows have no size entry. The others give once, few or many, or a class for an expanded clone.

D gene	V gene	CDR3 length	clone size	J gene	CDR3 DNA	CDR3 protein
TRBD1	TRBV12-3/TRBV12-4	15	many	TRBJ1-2	TGTGCCAGCAGTTTCGAGGACAGGGGGGACTATGGCTACACCTTC	CASSFEDRGDYGYTF
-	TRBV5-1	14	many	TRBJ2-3	TGCGCCAGCAGCATCGGTGGAGGTCAAGATACGCAGTATTTT	CASSIGGGQDTQYF
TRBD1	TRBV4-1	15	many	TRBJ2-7	TGCGCCAGCAGCCAAGGTGGACAGGGTGTGTACGAGCAGTACTTC	CASSQGGQGVYEQYF
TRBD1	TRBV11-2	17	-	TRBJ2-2	TGTGCCAGCAGTTCCGGACAGGGAGGCCCGAACACCGGGGAGCTGTTTTTT	CASSSGQGGPNTGELFF
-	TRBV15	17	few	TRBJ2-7	TGTGCCACCAGCGGCCGCTTAGGAAGGAGTGGCCGATACGAGCAGTACTTC	CATSGRLGRSGRYEQYF
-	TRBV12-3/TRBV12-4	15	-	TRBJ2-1	TGTGCCAGCAGTCCTGAGGGCGAGGTGGGGAATGAGCAGTTCTTC	CASSPEGEVGNEQFF
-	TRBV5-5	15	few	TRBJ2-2	TGTGCCAGCAGCTTAATACAGGGAGACACCGGGGAGCTGTTTTTT	CASSLIQGDTGELFF
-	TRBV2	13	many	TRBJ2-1	TGTGCCAGCAGGGACCTCTCCCCGAATGAGCAGTTCTTC	CASRDLSPNEQFF
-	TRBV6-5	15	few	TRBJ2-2	TGTGCCAGCAGTCCGCCCGGCCATTTCGCCGGGGAGCTGTTTTTT	CASSPPGHFAGELFF
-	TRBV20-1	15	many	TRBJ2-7	TGCAGTGCTCTAGACCCAGAACGGCCTTCCTACGAGCAGTACTTC	CSALDPERPSYEQYF
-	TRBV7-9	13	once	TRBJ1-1	TGTGCCAGCAGCTGGTCGTCGGGCACTGAAGCTTTCTTT	CASSWSSGTEAFF
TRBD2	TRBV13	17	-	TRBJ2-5	TGTGCCAGCAGCGCAGGACTAGCGGGGGAGAATGAAGAGACCCAGTACTTC	CASSAGLAGENEETQYF
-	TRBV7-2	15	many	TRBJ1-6	TGTGCCAGCAGCCCGCAAAGGGGGATTATTTCACCCCTCCACTTT	CASSPQRGIISPLHF
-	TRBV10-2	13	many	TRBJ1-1	TGCGCCACCGAAGAGACACCGAACACTGAAGCTTTCTTT	CATEETPNTEAFF
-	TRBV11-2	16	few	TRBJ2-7	TGTGCCAGCAGCCCCGGGCCCGAGACCGCTTACTACGAGCAGTACTTC	CASSPGPETAYYEQYF
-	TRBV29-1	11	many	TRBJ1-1	TGCAGCGCTCTCCTCGGAACTGAAGCTTTCTTT	CSALLGTEAFF
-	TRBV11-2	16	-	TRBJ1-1	TGTGCCAGCAGCTTAGGCTCGAGCGGACGGGGGACTGAAGCTTTCTTT	CASSLGSSGRGTEAFF